Listed below are T cell receptor beta chains from one sample, sequenced in a study of shared clonotypes between healthy human individuals. Data came from immunoSEQ multiplex PCR; TCRdb stores just in-frame clones and leaves some out. This sample has roughly 530,000 clones, with almost 97% found just once. The sequenced sample was naive CD4+ T cells sorted from blood. The receptor source for this set is a woman in her 30s in good health. Each CDR3 is given with its conserved first and last residue. D genes are given only for firm matches. A row's size may be missing; if present it is once, few, many or a size class.

-,TRBV7-9,-,TRBJ1-2,CASSAILHGKTYGYTF,TGTGCCAGCAGCGCGATATTACATGGAAAGACCTATGGCTACACCTTC
-,TRBV6-5,-,TRBJ1-6,CASSSGRGVSPLHF,TGTGCCAGCAGTTCAGGCAGGGGCGTTTCACCCCTCCACTTT
TRBD2,TRBV7-2,-,TRBJ2-3,CASSLVTGGPDTQYF,TGTGCCAGCAGCTTAGTCACGGGAGGGCCGGATACGCAGTATTTT
-,TRBV5-1,-,TRBJ1-6,CASSLAPGTNSPLHF,TGCGCCAGCAGCTTGGCACCCGGAACAAATTCACCCCTCCACTTT
-,TRBV28,-,TRBJ1-2,CASSLLVGGYTF,TGTGCCAGCAGTTTGCTGGTTGGCGGCTACACCTTC
TRBD1,TRBV5-6,-,TRBJ2-7,CASGTGGVHDEQYF,TGTGCCAGCGGGACAGGAGGCGTCCACGACGAGCAGTACTTC
TRBD1,TRBV18,once,TRBJ2-2,CASSRQGVGGELFF,TGTGCCAGCTCACGACAGGGGGTCGGCGGGGAGCTGTTTTTT
-,TRBV28,-,TRBJ1-2,CASSLFRGLSVYGYTF,TGTGCCAGCAGTTTATTCCGGGGTCTAAGCGTCTATGGCTACACCTTC
TRBD2,TRBV29-1,-,TRBJ2-7,CSVGAGANEQYF,TGCAGCGTTGGTGCGGGAGCAAACGAGCAGTACTTC
-,TRBV6-6,-,TRBJ2-7,CASSSSDSYEQYF,TGTGCCAGCAGTTCGAGCGACTCCTACGAGCAGTACTTC
-,TRBV28,few,TRBJ1-2,CASLLGSNYGYTF,TGTGCCAGCTTGCTAGGGTCTAACTATGGCTACACCTTC
-,TRBV5-1,-,TRBJ2-7,CASSLAVRQGTAYEQYF,TGCGCCAGCAGCTTGGCGGTACGGCAGGGGACGGCCTACGAGCAGTACTTC
-,TRBV7-3,-,TRBJ2-2,CASSLNVNTGELFF,TGTGCCAGCAGCTTAAACGTGAACACCGGGGAGCTGTTTTTT
TRBD2,TRBV9,once,TRBJ2-2,CASSASGLAGTTGELFF,TGTGCCAGCAGCGCCTCCGGACTAGCGGGGACCACCGGGGAGCTGTTTTTT
-,TRBV25-1,once,TRBJ1-6,CASRPASSYNSPLHF,TGTGCCAGCAGACCAGCAAGCTCCTATAATTCACCCCTCCACTTT
TRBD1,TRBV30,-,TRBJ2-7,CAWRQLSRGLSYEQYF,TGTGCCTGGAGGCAATTAAGCAGGGGGCTCTCCTACGAGCAGTACTTC
-,TRBV19,-,TRBJ1-3,CASTQTGGNTIYF,TGTGCCAGTACACAGACGGGTGGAAACACCATATATTTT
-,TRBV18,-,TRBJ2-7,CASSPRRDGTYEQYF,TGTGCCAGCTCACCACGACGGGACGGAACCTACGAGCAGTACTTC
TRBD1,TRBV9,-,TRBJ1-1,CASSAQGGQVNTEAFF,TGTGCCAGCAGCGCTCAAGGTGGACAGGTGAACACTGAAGCTTTCTTT
-,TRBV19,-,TRBJ2-3,CASSLLRDTQYF,TGTGCCAGTAGTTTATTGCGGGATACGCAGTATTTT
-,TRBV5-1,-,TRBJ2-2,CASSSPGPNTGELFF,TGCGCCAGCAGCTCGCCGGGACCCAACACCGGGGAGCTGTTTTTT
-,TRBV6-1,-,TRBJ1-5,CASTPEGGGNQPQHF,TGTGCCAGCACCCCGGAAGGTGGGGGCAATCAGCCCCAGCATTTT
-,TRBV5-4,-,TRBJ2-1,CASSLGGAYNEQFF,TGTGCCAGCAGCTTGGGTGGGGCTTACAATGAGCAGTTCTTC
TRBD2,TRBV28,-,TRBJ2-7,CASSLGTSGISYEQYF,TGTGCCAGCAGCCTCGGGACTAGCGGGATCTCCTACGAGCAGTACTTC
-,TRBV2,-,TRBJ1-4,CAGSGGLGSNEKLFF,TGTGCCGGGAGCGGGGGGCTGGGGTCTAATGAAAAACTGTTTTTT
-,TRBV19,-,TRBJ1-4,CASSPYHGSSNEKLFF,TGTGCCAGTAGTCCGTATCACGGGTCTTCTAATGAAAAACTGTTTTTT
-,TRBV11-2,-,TRBJ2-1,CASILGTTYNEQFF,TGTGCCAGCATCCTCGGGACCACCTACAATGAGCAGTTCTTC
-,TRBV19,few,TRBJ1-5,CASSIGGNQPQHF,TGTGCCAGTAGTATCGGCGGTAATCAGCCCCAGCATTTT